The T cell receptor (beta chain) under discussion was sequenced for a study of human T cells and chemical hapten exposure. The wider study: Donors were sensitized with 2% DPC on the upper inner arm.

Time point meaning: patch test 2, 6 weeks after DPC sensitization. The sample's treatment: therapeutic diphenylcyclopropenone sensitization with weekly scalp DPC. The V gene's germline CDR1 is SGHRS and CDR2 YFSETQ. CDR3 length equals 14 residues. The V end lost 7 bases, the J end lost 0 bases, and 12 bases lay between the germline ends. Individual cDNA molecules each carried unique molecular identifiers attached by the library. TCRdb itself ran the RACE reads through MiXCR, one entry per CDR3 protein. The table lists 330,000 or so distinct CDR3 sequences, over 6% of them singletons. The source material was whole blood, sampled in connection with sensitization to the hapten diphenylcyclopropenone (DPC). This clonotype was obtained from a woman aged 18-29 years with alopecia areata. Some clones in this sample may be carry-over from other donors' samples. This chain joins TRBV5-1 and TRBJ2-3; possibly TRBD1 for D (6 bases). The CDR3 sequence: CASRDTPSTDTQYF. The CDR3 coding sequence is TGCGCCAGCCGGGACACACCTAGCACAGATACGCAGTATTTT. Combining the CDR3 with reference TRBV5-1 and TRBJ2-3 gives the whole variable domain KAGVTQTPRYLIKTRGQQVTLSCSPISGHRSVSWYQQTPGQGLQFLFEYFSETQRNKGNFPGRFSGRQFSNSRSEMNVSTLELGDSALYLCASRDTPSTDTQYFGPGTRLTVL.